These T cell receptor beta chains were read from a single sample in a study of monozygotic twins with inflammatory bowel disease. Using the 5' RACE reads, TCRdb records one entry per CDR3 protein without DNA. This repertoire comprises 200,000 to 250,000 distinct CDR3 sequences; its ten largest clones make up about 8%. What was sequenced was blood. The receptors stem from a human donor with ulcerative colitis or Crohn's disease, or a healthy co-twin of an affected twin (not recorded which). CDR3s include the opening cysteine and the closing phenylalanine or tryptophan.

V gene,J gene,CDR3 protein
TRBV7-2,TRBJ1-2,CASSLLRDINYGYTF
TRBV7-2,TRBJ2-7,CASSPQGLAYEQYF
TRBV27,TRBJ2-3,CASSRTGVGTDTQYF
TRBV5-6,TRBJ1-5,CASSFFNGYGDQPQHF
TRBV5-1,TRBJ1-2,CASSPGQNQYYGYTF
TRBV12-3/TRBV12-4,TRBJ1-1,CASSRRGDAFF
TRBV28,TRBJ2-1,CASSPSGIPSSSYNEQFF
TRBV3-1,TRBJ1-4,CASSQHLTAGGDEKLFF
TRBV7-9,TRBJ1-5,CASSLAPVSTMIQPQHF
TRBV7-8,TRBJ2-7,CASSLAEEQYF
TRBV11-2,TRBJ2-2,CASSVGTGGFTGELFF
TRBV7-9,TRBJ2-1,CASSPPGTGNNEQFF
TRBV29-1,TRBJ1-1,CSGGKGGSPEAFF
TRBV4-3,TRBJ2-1,CASSQTTGSGSYNEQFF
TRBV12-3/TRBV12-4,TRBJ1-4,CASARGNGEKLFF
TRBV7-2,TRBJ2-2,CASSLDRGSGELFF
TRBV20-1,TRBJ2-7,CSARPRISYEQYF
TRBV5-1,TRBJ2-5,CASSSGTSGGYQETQYF
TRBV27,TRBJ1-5,CASSPGWGQPQHF
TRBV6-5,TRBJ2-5,CASSYSRIRGAQETQYF
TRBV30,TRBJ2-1,CAWRGMGDGFEQFF
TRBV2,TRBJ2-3,CASTTSGGTDTQYF
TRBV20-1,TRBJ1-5,CSAREFRTGGYSNQPQHF
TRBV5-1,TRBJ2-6,CASSHRTGGGSSGANVLTF
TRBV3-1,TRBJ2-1,CASSQGFGDYNEQFF
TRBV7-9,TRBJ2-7,CASSLGNSEQYF
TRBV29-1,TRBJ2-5,CSFRTGLTGETQYF
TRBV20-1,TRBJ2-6,CSASPRATGGANVLTF
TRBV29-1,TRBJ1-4,CSAGGRENEKLFF
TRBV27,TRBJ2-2,CASSYRGANTGELFF
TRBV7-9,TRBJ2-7,CASTPSGTDHEQYF
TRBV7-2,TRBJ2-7,CASSLAIRTGEREQYF
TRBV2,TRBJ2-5,CASSAILETQYF
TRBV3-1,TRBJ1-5,CASSQEESWCNQPQHF
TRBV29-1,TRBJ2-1,CSAGQGTYNEQFF
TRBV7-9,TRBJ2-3,CASSSVITDTQYF
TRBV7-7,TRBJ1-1,CASSQDQNTEAFF
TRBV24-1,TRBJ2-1,CATSEPGVYGEQFF
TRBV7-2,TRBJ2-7,CASSPQGTAGYEQYF
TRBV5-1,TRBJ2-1,CASTLGQIYNEQFF
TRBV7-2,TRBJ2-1,CASTRWGLLSSYNEQFF
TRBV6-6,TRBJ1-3,CATTPGAGNTIYF
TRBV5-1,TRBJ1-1,CASSRGPGTEAFF
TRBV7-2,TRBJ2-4,CASSLTDRGIDIQYF
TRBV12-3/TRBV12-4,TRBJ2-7,CASSLAGATYEQYF
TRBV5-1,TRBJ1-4,CASSLAGAQGQNEKLFF
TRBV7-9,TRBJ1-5,CASSLGGQPQHF
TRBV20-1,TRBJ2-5,CSAMGRDQETQYF
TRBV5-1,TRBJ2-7,CASSPTPGTSRLLSYEQYF
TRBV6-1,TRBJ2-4,CASSERQPLLAKNIQYF
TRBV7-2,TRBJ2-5,CASSASTQETQYF